This T cell receptor (beta chain) was recovered during a study of cytomegalovirus exposure and HLA in healthy donors. Germline V gene lookup returns CDR1 KGHSH and CDR2 LQKENI. V lost 3 bases, J lost 0 bases, and 6 bases lay in between. This CDR3 has 13 residues. The PCR had 60 Vbeta and 13 Jbeta primers. The protocol was immunoSEQ multiplex PCR, while the TCRdb copy is restricted to in-frame clones and leaves out a portion. The data show 120,000 or so clones, 80% to 85% seen once. Whole-study results and caveats: Fewer N-insertions (relative to the approximately 700-donor mean) were reportedly seen in an Asian-associated ancestry cluster in a later analysis.

Turning to this clone: The antigen remains unidentified. The identical CDR3 is also encoded by other nucleotide sequences in the sample.

Donors consisted of healthy bone marrow donors. This TCR was recovered from a woman aged 60-75 years in good health and CMV-seropositive. The material sequenced was PBMCs. V and J are TRBV18 and TRBJ2-7; D gene unclear. The CDR3 sequence: CASSPASSYEQYF. Written as DNA, the CDR3 is TGTGCCAGCTCACCCGCTAGCTCCTACGAGCAGTACTTC.